Shown below are 29 T cell receptor beta chains from a single sample sequenced in a study of blood T cell repertoires in COVID-19. Produced via immunoSEQ multiplex PCR; TCRdb's table is partial and in-frame only. Among some 350,000 clones listed, around 87% were seen once. Sequenced material: PBMCs or T cells enriched from blood (not recorded which). These receptors were obtained from a man aged 18-30 years who had recovered from COVID-19.

This rearrangement joins TRBV7-9 to TRBJ1-3; the D gene is possibly TRBD1 (6 bases). The length of the CDR3 is 15 residues. V shed 1 base and J shed 3 bases, with 10 bases lying between them. Germline V lookup: CDR1 SEHNR, CDR2 FQNEAQ (reference sequence). This chain's CDR3 is CASSLGGGSGNTIYF. CDR3 sequence (DNA): TGTGCCAGCAGCTTAGGAGGGGGAAGTGGAAACACCATATATTTT.

This chain links TRBV5-4 with TRBJ1-1; tentative D call: TRBD1 (6 bases). The CDR3 totals 14 residues. Germline V lookup: CDR1 SGHNT, CDR2 YYREEE (reference sequence). Trimming left V 2 bases short and J 3 bases short, with 11 bases between. CDR3 sequence: CASSFDRQDTEAFF. DNA of the CDR3: TGTGCCAGCAGCTTCGACCGACAGGACACTGAAGCTTTCTTT.

The chain recombines TRBV29-1 with TRBJ2-1; 7 bases align to TRBD1. Losses at the gene ends were 2 bases for V and 7 bases for J; bases not matched to a gene: 5. CDR3 length: 13 amino acids. Per germline, CDR1 SQVTM and CDR2 ANQGSEA. The CDR3 loop reads CSVETGARNEQFF. Written as DNA, the CDR3 is TGCAGCGTTGAAACAGGGGCTCGGAATGAGCAGTTCTTC.

The rearrangement joins TRBV6-4 to TRBJ2-1; TRBD2 agrees at 8 bases. After removal of 4 bases from V and 6 bases from J, the junction contained 5 bases not matched to a gene. Germline lookup yields CDR1 MRHNA and CDR2 SNTAGT. This CDR3 contains 14 residues. The CDR3 is CASSGPGGFNEQFF. Written as DNA, the CDR3 is TGTGCCAGCAGTGGTCCGGGAGGGTTCAATGAGCAGTTCTTC.

J is TRBJ1-5 and V is TRBV12-3 or TRBV12-4; TRBD1 is a possible D gene (6 bases). The germline V and J ends were trimmed by 5 bases and 3 bases, with 8 bases remaining between them. The CDR3 extends over 13 amino acids. The CDR3 DNA reads as TGTGCCAGCAGTGACAGGATCAATCAGCCCCAGCATTTT. It is translated as CASSDRINQPQHF.

This chain joins TRBV28 and TRBJ2-3; 9 bases map to TRBD2. Germline assignment: CDR1 MDHEN and CDR2 SYDVKM. The CDR3 consists of 18 residues. Germline trimming cut 4 bases from V and 0 bases from J; bases unmatched to any gene: 11. The CDR3 region is CASSSTRLAAPSTDTQYF. CDR3 in DNA: TGTGCCAGCAGTTCAACCCGACTAGCGGCTCCTAGCACAGATACGCAGTATTTT.

The J gene is TRBJ1-3, the V gene TRBV6-6; D may be TRBD1 (5 bases). The V end was cut by 5 bases, the J end by 0 bases, with 20 bases between. Germline values: CDR1 MNHNY, CDR2 SVGAGI (reference sequence). The CDR3 has 18 residues. CDR3: CASSRYPKDRFSGNTIYF. The DNA of the CDR3 is TGTGCCAGCAGTCGCTACCCTAAAGACAGATTCTCTGGAAACACCATATATTTT.

This clone was counted once. The CDR3 sequence: CASSLVSLVTDTQYF. The DNA of the CDR3 is TGTGCCAGCAGCTTAGTCTCCTTAGTCACAGATACGCAGTATTTT. V gene TRBV11-2 combines with J gene TRBJ2-3; D ambiguous. The CDR3 runs to 15 residues. Trimming stripped 1 base from V and 2 bases from J, with 10 bases between. The germline V gene encodes CDR1 SGHAT and CDR2 FQNNGV.

The chain links TRBV13 to TRBJ2-5; TRBD2 agrees at 9 bases. CDR3 size: 14 residues. Per the germline V gene, CDR1 is PRHDT and CDR2 is FYEKMQ (reference sequence). Germline trimming cut 0 bases from V and 4 bases from J; bases unmatched to any gene: 0. The CDR3 loop is CASSLGTSGETQYF. The CDR3 nucleotides are TGTGCCAGCAGCTTAGGGACTAGCGGAGAGACCCAGTACTTC.

Comments on this clone: At the DNA level, this CDR3 is encoded by other sequences in the same sample as well. V and J are TRBV9 and TRBJ2-1, with a weak D call TRBD2 (7 bases). The CDR3 consists of 15 residues. CDR1 and CDR2 (germline): SGDLS, YYNGEE. V lost 0 bases to trimming and J lost 3 bases, with 10 bases between them. The CDR3 region has the DNA TGTGCCAGCAGCGTAGAGGGGGGGAGCTACAATGAGCAGTTCTTC. It encodes CASSVEGGSYNEQFF. The full variable domain, in which reference TRBV9 and TRBJ2-1 provide the parts outside the CDR3, is DSGVTQTPKHLITATGQRVTLRCSPRSGDLSVYWYQQSLDQGLQFLIQYYNGEERAKGNILERFSAQQFPDLHSELNLSSLELGDSALYFCASSVEGGSYNEQFFGPGTRLTVL.

The chain couples TRBV7-9 to TRBJ2-7, with D possibly being TRBD1 (6 bases). Trimming left V 4 bases short and J 6 bases short, with 10 bases between. The CDR3 covers 12 residues. The germline CDR1 and CDR2 sequences are SEHNR and FQNEAQ (reference sequence). Written as DNA, the CDR3 is TGTGCCAGCAGCTGGTCAGGGGCCGAGCAGTACTTC. It translates to CASSWSGAEQYF.

The chain carries TRBV12-5 and TRBJ1-1, with D possibly TRBD1 on 5 matching bases. CDR1 is LGHNT, CDR2 FRNRAP, per germline. There are 14 residues in the CDR3. With 1 base removed from V and 3 bases from J, the gap between germline ends came to 9 bases. The CDR3: CASGLGKQDTEAFF. The CDR3 region has the DNA TGTGCTAGTGGTTTGGGGAAACAGGACACTGAAGCTTTCTTT.

The CDR3 sequence: CASSQSVNDRELHF. In nucleotides, the CDR3 is TGTGCCAGCAGTCAAAGCGTAAACGACAGGGAACTCCACTTT. The J gene is TRBJ1-6, the V gene TRBV28, with TRBD1 matching 7 bases. CDR1 is MDHEN, CDR2 SYDVKM, per germline. The length of the CDR3 is 14 residues. Unmatched junction bases numbered 14, after V lost 5 bases and J lost 16 bases.

The chain carries TRBV12-5 and TRBJ2-5; D remains ambiguous. The V and J ends lost 2 bases and 2 bases respectively, with 9 bases between them. Per germline, CDR1 LGHNT and CDR2 FRNRAP. The CDR3 extends over 14 amino acids. The CDR3 loop reads CASGLNGRQETQYF. CDR3 sequence (DNA): TGTGCTAGTGGTTTGAACGGCAGGCAAGAGACCCAGTACTTC.

This clone was recorded once. The chain combines TRBV7-2 with TRBJ1-4, with a weak D call TRBD1 (5 bases). The germline V gene encodes CDR1 SGHTA and CDR2 FQGNSA. V was cut by 4 bases and J by 4 bases, with 13 bases left in between. The CDR3 is made up of 15 amino acids. The CDR3 here is CASSSSDRNNEKLFF. Here the CDR3 DNA reads TGTGCCAGCAGCTCCTCCGACAGAAATAATGAAAAACTGTTTTTT.

The rearrangement joins TRBV7-9 to TRBJ1-3; maybe TRBD1 (5 bases). This CDR3 is 13 amino acids long. V was clipped by 8 bases and J by 2 bases, with 10 bases between them. The germline V gene has CDR1 SEHNR and CDR2 FQNEAQ (reference sequence). The CDR3 DNA follows: TGTGCCAGCCGGAGGGGTGCTGGAAACACCATATATTTT. Encoded protein: CASRRGAGNTIYF.

The chain uses TRBV10-3 and TRBJ1-1; TRBD1 matches at 7 bases. The CDR3 totals 13 residues. Germline trimming cut 10 bases from V and 1 base from J; bases unmatched to any gene: 6. Germline V CDR1 and CDR2: ENHRY, SYGVKD. Here the CDR3 reads CATQEGANTEAFF. The CDR3 region has the DNA TGTGCCACCCAGGAGGGGGCGAACACTGAAGCTTTCTTT.

The V and J genes are TRBV4-1 and TRBJ2-3; TRBD2 matches 14 bases. CDR3 length equals 18 residues. Germline-derived CDR1 and CDR2 are MGHRA and YSYEKL. V gave up 6 bases and J gave up 3 bases; unmatched junction bases: 11. This CDR3 reads CASSPYLGTSGGTDTQYF. Written as DNA, the CDR3 is TGCGCCAGCAGTCCTTACCTTGGGACTAGCGGGGGAACAGATACGCAGTATTTT.

This chain connects TRBV19 to TRBJ1-5; TRBD1 is a possible D gene (6 bases). The V end lost 6 bases, the J end lost 1 base, and 13 bases lay between the germline ends. The CDR3 has 15 amino acids. In germline, CDR1 is LNHDA, CDR2 SQIVND (reference sequence). CDR3 DNA sequence: TGTGCCAGTAGGCCCCAGGGGTTGAGCAATCAGCCCCAGCATTTT. Its protein product is CASRPQGLSNQPQHF.

The chain combines TRBV11-2 with TRBJ1-1; 12 bases line up with TRBD1. The junction had 14 bases not matched to a gene; V was cut back by 2 bases and J by 7 bases. This CDR3 spans 18 amino acids. Germline assignment: CDR1 SGHAT and CDR2 FQNNGV. CDR3 amino acids: CASSLLIGTGGGRNEAFF. In DNA form, the CDR3 reads TGTGCCAGCAGCTTATTGATTGGGACAGGGGGCGGAAGGAATGAAGCTTTCTTT.

V gene TRBV15 combines with J gene TRBJ1-2; 8 nucleotides line up with TRBD1. The CDR3 has 16 amino acids. Looked up from germline, CDR1 is LNHNV and CDR2 is YYDKDF (reference sequence). V shed 0 bases, J shed 8 bases, and the junction held 11 bases outside the gene matches. Here the CDR3 reads CATSRDGRTGPIGYTF. The DNA of the CDR3 is TGTGCCACCAGCAGAGATGGGAGGACAGGGCCTATCGGCTACACCTTC.

DNA of the CDR3: TGCGCCAGCAGCCTGAACGGACAGACTATTAATGAAAAACTGTTTTTT. Protein sequence: CASSLNGQTINEKLFF. This chain connects TRBV5-1 to TRBJ1-4; D is possibly TRBD1 (6 bases). The CDR3 runs to 16 residues. The germline V gene encodes CDR1 SGHRS and CDR2 YFSETQ. Trimming stripped 4 bases from V and 4 bases from J, with 17 bases between. Drawing the rest from reference TRBV5-1 and TRBJ1-4, the complete variable domain is KAGVTQTPRYLIKTRGQQVTLSCSPISGHRSVSWYQQTPGQGLQFLFEYFSETQRNKGNFPGRFSGRQFSNSRSEMNVSTLELGDSALYLCASSLNGQTINEKLFFGSGTQLSVL.

The chain is built from TRBV11-2 and TRBJ1-1; D remains unclear. The germline V gene encodes CDR1 SGHAT and CDR2 FQNNGV. Between the trimmed V and J ends, which lost 5 bases and 4 bases, there was a span of 14 bases. The CDR3 has 14 amino acids. CDR3 in amino acids: CASSPRISGTEAFF. CDR3 DNA sequence: TGTGCCAGCAGCCCCCGGATCTCAGGCACTGAAGCTTTCTTT.

The chain joins TRBV7-3 to TRBJ2-7; D remains unclear. The CDR3 covers 14 residues. Trimming removed 4 bases from V and 2 bases from J, with 12 bases in between. Germline assignment: CDR1 SGHTA and CDR2 FQGTGA. The CDR3 sequence is CASSSMVGPYEQYF. The CDR3 DNA follows: TGTGCCAGCAGCTCCATGGTTGGGCCCTACGAGCAGTACTTC.

J is TRBJ1-3 and V is TRBV30; D gene unclear. Germline V gene lookup returns CDR1 GTSNPN and CDR2 SVGIG (reference sequence). Trimming shortened V by 2 bases and J by 4 bases, and 18 bases separated the two germline ends. This CDR3 has 16 residues. The CDR3 loop reads CAWSTSPSHQGNTIYF. Here the CDR3 DNA reads TGTGCCTGGAGTACGAGTCCATCGCACCAAGGAAACACCATATATTTT.

The chain carries TRBV28 and TRBJ1-1, with 7 bases that match TRBD1. CDR1 and CDR2 from the germline V gene are MDHEN and SYDVKM. Trimming at V came to 6 bases and at J to 1 base, leaving 5 bases not matched to a gene. The CDR3 is made up of 14 amino acids. The CDR3 here is CASRAGGTNTEAFF. The CDR3 DNA sequence: TGTGCCAGCAGGGCAGGGGGAACGAACACTGAAGCTTTCTTT.

This clone was detected once. The gene calls are TRBV29-1 and TRBJ1-5, with TRBD1 matching over 7 bases. The V gene end was trimmed by 5 bases and the J gene end by 5 bases; junction bases not matched to a gene: 3. Germline V CDR1 and CDR2: SQVTM, ANQGSEA. This CDR3 spans 12 amino acids. The chain's CDR3 is CSVRQGDQPQHF. In nucleotides, the CDR3 is TGCAGCGTTAGGCAGGGGGATCAGCCCCAGCATTTT.

The J gene is TRBJ1-2, the V gene TRBV5-6, with D possibly TRBD1 on 5 matching bases. In germline, CDR1 is SGHDT, CDR2 YYEEEE. CDR3 length: 12 amino acids. V was shortened by 6 bases and J by 4 bases, with 10 bases between the two germline ends. This CDR3 is CASKAQVYGYTF. As DNA, the CDR3 is TGTGCCAGCAAGGCACAGGTCTATGGCTACACCTTC. The full variable domain, its missing parts supplied by reference TRBV5-6 and TRBJ1-2, is DAGVTQSPTHLIKTRGQQVTLRCSPKSGHDTVSWYQQALGQGPQFIFQYYEEEERQRGNFPDRFSGHQFPNYSSELNVNALLLGDSALYLCASKAQVYGYTFGSGTRLTVV.

The gene calls are TRBV7-6 and TRBJ1-1, with 10 positions matching TRBD1. J was trimmed by 6 bases and V by 4 bases; bases with no gene match: 11. Per germline, CDR1 SGHVS and CDR2 FNYEAQ. The CDR3 spans 16 residues. CDR3 sequence reads: CASSSDRGQLAAEAFF. In DNA, the CDR3 is TGTGCCAGCAGCTCCGACAGGGGGCAGCTTGCGGCTGAAGCTTTCTTT.